Detailed here is one T cell receptor (beta chain). Its antigen remains unknown. The PCR used 60 Vbeta and 13 Jbeta primers. How the authors handled the data: Some 10 million of 80 million or so unique TCR beta chains were shared, per a later count. Profiled with immunoSEQ multiplex PCR; TCRdb holds only in-frame clones, not every one. The V and J calls and the clone size are those of that table, but D and trimming were determined from the DNA. Of 100,000 to 150,000 clones in the sample, 81% were seen once. These data come from a study of cytomegalovirus exposure and HLA in healthy donors. Study-wide background: There were 350 to 400 genotyped donors. Of these, 81% fell in the genetic ancestry cluster associated with self-reported Caucasian donors.

Overall study findings and caveats: In vitro assays verified that three CMV-associated chains recognized CMV antigens specifically.

This CDR3 is built from 16 residues. Trimming at V came to 3 bases and at J to 5 bases, leaving 8 bases not matched to a gene. Germline-derived CDR1 and CDR2 are SGHRS and YFSETQ. The sequencing sample was made of PBMCs. V is TRBV5-1 and J is TRBJ1-1; 12 bases line up with TRBD1. This TCR derives from a woman aged 40-49 years in good health and CMV-seronegative. The CDR3 spells CASSYGTGGGGTEAFF. The CDR3 DNA reads as TGCGCCAGCAGCTACGGGACAGGGGGCGGTGGAACTGAAGCTTTCTTT.